This T cell receptor (beta chain) is from a study of CD8+ T cells in alopecia areata. Study-level points and caveats: Just one nonresponder means the tie between baseline CD8+ expansion and response stays uncertain. Tofacitinib delivered significant drops in scalp clonality and in expanded CD8+ clones among the top 100.

Sequencing templates came from extracted RNA that was reverse transcribed into cDNA. This table comes from immunoSEQ multiplex PCR, and its TCRdb copy is limited to in-frame clones, with some not included. Found here are roughly 200,000 clones, roughly 50% of them singletons; the top ten hold 10% to 11%. Points on this clone: Antigen: not known.

CDR1 is MNHEY and CDR2 is SMNVEV in the germline V gene (reference sequence). The V gene lost 3 bases and the J gene lost 7 bases, with 12 bases spanning the gap. The CDR3 extends over 13 amino acids. The treatment: oral pan-JAK inhibitor, 5-10 mg twice daily. This clonotype was obtained from a human donor with alopecia areata. This specimen was CD8+ T cells sorted from blood, taken at week 24, from a patient treated with tofacitinib. The chain combines TRBV27 with TRBJ1-2; perhaps TRBD1 as D (6 bases). CDR3 residues: CASSFGQGIGYTF. DNA for the CDR3: TGTGCCAGCAGTTTTGGGCAGGGGATTGGCTACACCTTC.